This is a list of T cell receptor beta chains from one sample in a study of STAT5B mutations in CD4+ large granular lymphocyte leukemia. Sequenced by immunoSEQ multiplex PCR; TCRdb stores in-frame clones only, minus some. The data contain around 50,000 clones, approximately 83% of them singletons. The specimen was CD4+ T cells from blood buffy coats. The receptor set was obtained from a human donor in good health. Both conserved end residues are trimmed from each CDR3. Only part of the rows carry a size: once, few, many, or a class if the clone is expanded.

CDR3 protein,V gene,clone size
ASSLGETQY,TRBV11-3,-
ASSHEGDRGYEQF,TRBV11-2,-
ASSTPEIAGAFYNEQF,TRBV19,-
ASSRTRSTGELF,TRBV7-3,-
ASSPSTGLAGNQPQH,TRBV28,-
AWSVSQGGYEQY,TRBV30,-
ASSRRGATDTQY,TRBV18,once
ASSEALGRIQETQY,TRBV2,-
ASRQRWARIPNEKLF,TRBV27,-
ASSLTWDNNYGYT,TRBV6-6,once
ASSQADRDSSYEQY,TRBV4-2,-
ASSSPTLGQRTQY,TRBV6-5,-
ASNILRDGNQPQH,TRBV28,-
AWRGVGSNQPQH,TRBV30,-
ASSFRAAGNTIY,TRBV5-6,-
ASSLDRTQPQH,TRBV11-2,-
ASSRQGAINGYT,TRBV7-9,-
ASNQGNQETQY,TRBV28,-
ASRLGASNEQF,TRBV25-1,-
SCQGSPLYEQY,TRBV29-1,few
ASSQGFGNTGELF,TRBV18,-
ASSAVWGSYGYT,TRBV9,-
ASSMRQGSNQPQH,TRBV19,once
ASSHRSEFGNTIY,TRBV5-1,-
ASSPQAVQLHEQY,TRBV18,-
ASSSSGHLNTEAF,TRBV5-1,-
ASPGDRGRYEQF,TRBV5-4,-
AGSLVRDEQY,TRBV5-1,once
ASSVETDSGNTIY,TRBV9,-
ASSSPTGLRETQY,TRBV11-1,-
ASSLMNEQF,TRBV5-1,-
ASSLKETQY,TRBV5-1,-
ASSLWLAASTDTQY,TRBV7-2,-
ASNMLAGSSGELF,TRBV9,few